This passage covers 18 T cell receptor beta chains from one sample sequenced in a study of STAT5B mutations in CD4+ large granular lymphocyte leukemia (dated by TCRdb to 2022 to 2024). The library was built by means of the immunoSEQ multiplex PCR assay. The clones in this table, taken by TCRdb from immuneACCESS, are in-frame only. Not every clone is retained; where verified, under half of the shortfall comes from an unresolved V gene, and the cause of the rest is unknown. This sample lists roughly 40,000 clones; roughly 80% were detected once. The ten largest clones take up around 3.3% of the sample. The sample consisted of CD4+ T cells from blood buffy coats. All receptors derive from a human donor in good health.

This chain links TRBV4-3 with TRBJ2-1; 9 nucleotides align to TRBD2. This CDR3 has 17 residues. The V and J ends lost 0 bases and 8 bases, in that order; junction bases with no gene match: 11. The germline gives CDR1 LGHNA, CDR2 YSLEER. Here the CDR3 DNA reads TGCGCCAGCAGCCAAGAAGGGTTGGCGGGAGGGGTCGATGAGCAGTTCTTC. Translation gives CASSQEGLAGGVDEQFF.

This rearrangement joins TRBV5-1 to TRBJ2-3, with 9 bases identical to TRBD1. The CDR3 runs to 18 residues. Looked up from germline, CDR1 is SGHRS and CDR2 is YFSETQ. V lost 2 bases to trimming and J lost 0 bases; unmatched junction nucleotides: 10. The CDR3 nucleotides are TGCGCCAGCAGCTTTTCGTCCGGACAGGGGCTTAGCACAGATACGCAGTATTTT. It yields the protein CASSFSSGQGLSTDTQYF. Variable domain in full (rest from reference TRBV5-1 and TRBJ2-3): KAGVTQTPRYLIKTRGQQVTLSCSPISGHRSVSWYQQTPGQGLQFLFEYFSETQRNKGNFPGRFSGRQFSNSRSEMNVSTLELGDSALYLCASSFSSGQGLSTDTQYFGPGTRLTVL.

The chain employs TRBV11-2 and TRBJ2-3; no firm D call. The CDR3 sequence is 14 residues long. Trimming cost V 2 bases and J 4 bases, with 10 bases left between them. Germline values: CDR1 SGHAT, CDR2 FQNNGV. For the CDR3, the DNA is TGTGCCAGCAGCTTACGTTACCGGGCAGATACGCAGTATTTT. It codes for CASSLRYRADTQYF. The whole variable domain, remainder taken from reference TRBV11-2 and TRBJ2-3, is EAGVAQSPRYKIIEKRQSVAFWCNPISGHATLYWYQQILGQGPKLLIQFQNNGVVDDSQLPKDRFSAERLKGVDSTLKIQPAKLEDSAVYLCASSLRYRADTQYFGPGTRLTVL.

This sequence joins TRBV4-1 and TRBJ2-1, with D perhaps matching TRBD2 (5 bases). V lost 1 base and J 12 bases, leaving 19 bases between the germline ends. There are 15 residues in the CDR3. Germline CDR1 and CDR2: MGHRA and YSYEKL. CDR3 loop: CASSQGTGSSIGQFF. CDR3 DNA: TGCGCCAGCAGCCAAGGGACGGGATCGAGTATCGGGCAGTTCTTC.

This chain uses TRBV14 with TRBJ1-2; 7 bases are a match to TRBD1. This CDR3 is 13 amino acids long. V gave up 4 bases and J gave up 2 bases; unmatched junction bases: 1. In germline, CDR1 is SGHDN, CDR2 FVKESK. The CDR3 DNA reads TGTGCCAGCAGCCCGACAGGGAACTATGGCTACACCTTC. It translates to CASSPTGNYGYTF.

This sequence joins TRBV30 and TRBJ1-2; D gene ambiguous. The CDR3 length is 15 residues. Trimming left V 1 base short and J 0 bases short, with 12 bases between. The germline V gene has CDR1 GTSNPN and CDR2 SVGIG (reference sequence). CDR3 amino acids: CAWSDLVRTNYGYTF. CDR3 bases: TGTGCCTGGAGTGACCTCGTCCGGACTAACTATGGCTACACCTTC. Full variable domain (missing parts from reference TRBV30 and TRBJ1-2): SQTIHQWPATLVQPVGSPLSLECTVEGTSNPNLYWYRQAAGRGLQLLFYSVGIGQISSEVPQNLSASRPQDRQFILSSKKLLLSDSGFYLCAWSDLVRTNYGYTFGSGTRLTVV.

The chain combines TRBV11-1 with TRBJ1-6; the D gene is possibly TRBD1 (5 bases). V was shortened by 1 base and J by 9 bases, with 13 bases between the two germline ends. The CDR3 has 15 amino acids. CDR1 SGHAT and CDR2 FQDESV come from the germline V gene (reference sequence). The CDR3: CASSLGDGGPSPLHF. The CDR3 region has the DNA TGTGCCAGCAGCTTAGGGGACGGCGGCCCTTCACCCCTCCACTTT.

This clone was counted a single time. This chain's CDR3 is CASTRGGIPEAFF. CDR3 sequence (DNA): TGTGCCAGCACCCGAGGGGGTATTCCTGAAGCTTTCTTT. This chain connects TRBV7-9 to TRBJ1-1, with D perhaps TRBD1 (6 bases). The CDR3 length is 13 residues. Germline V lookup: CDR1 SEHNR, CDR2 FQNEAQ (reference sequence). V lost 7 bases to trimming and J lost 6 bases, with 15 bases between them.

CDR3 in DNA: TGTGCCAGCAGCCCATCAGGGGGGGGCACTGGAGAGACCCAGTACTTC. Amino acid sequence: CASSPSGGGTGETQYF. The chain links TRBV9 to TRBJ2-5; D possibly uses TRBD1 or TRBD2 (7 bases each). The CDR3 loop spans 16 amino acids. Germline CDR1 SGDLS, CDR2 YYNGEE. The V end was cut by 4 bases, the J end by 4 bases, with 20 bases between.

The gene calls are TRBV10-3 and TRBJ1-2, with a tentative D call TRBD1 (6 bases). The CDR3 is 15 amino acids. In germline, CDR1 is ENHRY, CDR2 SYGVKD. With 4 bases removed from V and 0 bases from J, the gap between germline ends came to 12 bases. This CDR3 is CAISGWTATNYGYTF. Written as DNA, the CDR3 is TGTGCCATCAGTGGGTGGACAGCTACTAACTATGGCTACACCTTC.

The V and J genes are TRBV2 and TRBJ2-5, with D possibly matching TRBD1 (6 bases). With the DNA end fitting TRBJ2-7 better, the J assignment may be wrong. The CDR3 has 13 residues. Germline V CDR1 and CDR2: SNHLY, FYNNEI. CDR3 protein: CASSLTGRNEQYF. The CDR3 DNA reads as TGTGCCAGCAGCTTGACAGGACGAAACGAGCAGTACTTC.

The V call is TRBV19, the J call TRBJ1-2; D may be TRBD1 (5 bases). This CDR3 comprises 13 residues. Germline CDR1 reads LNHDA; CDR2 reads SQIVND (reference sequence). Trimming pared 5 bases from V and 5 bases from J, leaving 12 bases between. CDR3 DNA: TGTGCCAGTAGTTATTCAGGGCGGTATGGCTACACCTTC. Translated: CASSYSGRYGYTF.

Only a few counts were recorded for this clone. The genes are TRBV30 and TRBJ1-2; D not certain. V lost 7 bases, J lost 6 bases, and 9 bases lay in between. Per germline, CDR1 GTSNPN and CDR2 SVGIG (reference sequence). The CDR3 totals 10 residues. CDR3 loop: CASQSNGYTF. DNA of the CDR3: TGTGCCTCGCAATCGAATGGCTACACCTTC.

The chain has TRBV28 and TRBJ2-5, with a possible D match to TRBD2 (6 bases). The CDR3 extends over 13 amino acids. Trimming removed 8 bases at V and 1 base at J, with 11 bases between. Per germline, CDR1 MDHEN and CDR2 SYDVKM. The CDR3: CASSGLVQETQYF. CDR3 sequence (DNA): TGTGCCAGCTCGGGACTGGTCCAAGAGACCCAGTACTTC.

V and J are TRBV12-5 and TRBJ1-3; TRBD1 matches at 10 bases. The V gene end was trimmed by 6 bases and the J gene end by 6 bases; junction bases not matched to a gene: 2. Germline assignment: CDR1 LGHNT and CDR2 FRNRAP. There are 13 residues in the CDR3. The CDR3 spells CASGGTGVNTIYF. CDR3 nucleotides: TGTGCTAGTGGGGGGACAGGGGTAAACACCATATATTTT.

V and J are TRBV14 and TRBJ2-7; 7 bases agree with TRBD1. Germline lookup yields CDR1 SGHDN and CDR2 FVKESK. CDR3 length: 17 amino acids. V shed 3 bases and J 1 base; nucleotides not matched to a gene: 12. CDR3 loop: CASSHKTGARRSYEQYF. As DNA, the CDR3 is TGTGCCAGCAGCCACAAAACAGGGGCCAGAAGATCCTACGAGCAGTACTTC.

The chain links TRBV6-1 to TRBJ2-7; the D gene is possibly TRBD1 (6 bases). CDR1 is MNHNS, CDR2 SASEGT, per germline. V was pared by 6 bases and J by 5 bases, with 8 bases between. The CDR3 consists of 11 residues. The chain's CDR3 is CASSGDNEQYF. CDR3 coding DNA: TGTGCCAGCAGCGGGGACAACGAGCAGTACTTC.

The rearrangement links TRBV5-6 to TRBJ1-2, with D possibly being TRBD1 (5 bases). The CDR3 runs to 14 residues. The V end was cut by 0 bases, the J end by 6 bases, with 12 bases between. The germline V gene has CDR1 SGHDT and CDR2 YYEEEE. CDR3 sequence reads: CASSLGGLGDGYTF. CDR3 DNA sequence: TGTGCCAGCAGCTTGGGGGGACTTGGGGATGGCTACACCTTC.